This T cell receptor (beta chain) emerged from a study of identical twins. MiXCR, applied by TCRdb to the 5' RACE reads, yields one record per CDR3 protein. This sample has 400,000 to 550,000 distinct CDR3 sequences, with 13% to 15% found just once. These data also featured in a second study, about yellow fever vaccine responses in identical twins.

This TCR derives from a young woman in good health. Sequencing was performed on CD4+ T cells sorted from blood.

DNA of the CDR3: TGCGCCAGCAATAAGGATTTCCGAACTGAAGCTTTCTTT. It specifies CASNKDFRTEAFF. V is TRBV5-1 and J is TRBJ1-1; D is ambiguous. CDR3 length: 13 residues. V dropped 6 bases and J dropped 5 bases, with 14 bases sitting between them. Germline CDR1 SGHRS, CDR2 YFSETQ.